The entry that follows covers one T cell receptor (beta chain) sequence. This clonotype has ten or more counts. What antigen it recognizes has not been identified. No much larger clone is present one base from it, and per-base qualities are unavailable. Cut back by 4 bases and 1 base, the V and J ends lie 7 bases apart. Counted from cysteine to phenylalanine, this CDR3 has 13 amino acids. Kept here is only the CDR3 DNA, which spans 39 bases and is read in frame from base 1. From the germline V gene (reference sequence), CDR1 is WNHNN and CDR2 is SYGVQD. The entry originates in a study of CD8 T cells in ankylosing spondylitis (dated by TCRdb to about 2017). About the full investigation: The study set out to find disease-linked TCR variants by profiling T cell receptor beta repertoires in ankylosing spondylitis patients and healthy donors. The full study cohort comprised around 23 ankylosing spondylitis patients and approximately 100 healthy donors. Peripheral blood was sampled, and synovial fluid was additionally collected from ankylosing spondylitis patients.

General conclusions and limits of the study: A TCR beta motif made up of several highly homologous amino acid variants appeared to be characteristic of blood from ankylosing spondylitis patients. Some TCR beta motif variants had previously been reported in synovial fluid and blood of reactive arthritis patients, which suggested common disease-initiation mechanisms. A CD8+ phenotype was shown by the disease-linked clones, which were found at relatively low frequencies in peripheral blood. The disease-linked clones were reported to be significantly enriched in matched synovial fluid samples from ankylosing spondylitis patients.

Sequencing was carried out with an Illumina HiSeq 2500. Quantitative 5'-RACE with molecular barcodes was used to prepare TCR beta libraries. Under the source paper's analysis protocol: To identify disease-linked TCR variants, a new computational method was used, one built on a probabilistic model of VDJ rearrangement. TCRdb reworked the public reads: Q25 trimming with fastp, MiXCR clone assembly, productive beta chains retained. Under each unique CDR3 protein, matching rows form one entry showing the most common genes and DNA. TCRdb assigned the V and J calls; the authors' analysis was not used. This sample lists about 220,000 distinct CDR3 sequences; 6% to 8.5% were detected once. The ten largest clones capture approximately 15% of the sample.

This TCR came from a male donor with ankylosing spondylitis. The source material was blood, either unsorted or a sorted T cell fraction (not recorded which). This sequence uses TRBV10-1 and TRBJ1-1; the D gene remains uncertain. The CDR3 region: CASSGRGNTEAFF. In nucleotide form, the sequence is TGCGCCAGCAGTGGTCGGGGGAACACTGAAGCTTTCTTT.